The TCR beta chain described here comes from a study of T cells in Graves' hyperthyroidism and ophthalmopathy. RNA transcripts gave rise to amplified TCR beta CDR3 regions. TCR CDR3 underwent first-round RT-PCR with the HTBI primer set. TCRdb passed the multiplex PCR reads through MiXCR, listing each CDR3 protein once. Among nearly 600,000 distinct CDR3 sequences listed, approximately 15% were seen once. This clonotype was recorded at least ten times. The TCR was taken from a woman younger than 30 with Graves' ophthalmopathy. The sample was blood.

The DNA of the CDR3 is TGTGCCAGCAGCGCGCGACAGGGAGGGAATTCACCCCTCCACTTT. Translated, it gives CASSARQGGNSPLHF. The chain links TRBV7-2 to TRBJ1-6, with 7 bases aligning to TRBD1. The V segment lost 5 bases and the J segment 7 bases; nucleotides outside the gene matches: 8. CDR1 SGHTA and CDR2 FQGNSA come from the germline V gene. The CDR3 has 15 amino acids.